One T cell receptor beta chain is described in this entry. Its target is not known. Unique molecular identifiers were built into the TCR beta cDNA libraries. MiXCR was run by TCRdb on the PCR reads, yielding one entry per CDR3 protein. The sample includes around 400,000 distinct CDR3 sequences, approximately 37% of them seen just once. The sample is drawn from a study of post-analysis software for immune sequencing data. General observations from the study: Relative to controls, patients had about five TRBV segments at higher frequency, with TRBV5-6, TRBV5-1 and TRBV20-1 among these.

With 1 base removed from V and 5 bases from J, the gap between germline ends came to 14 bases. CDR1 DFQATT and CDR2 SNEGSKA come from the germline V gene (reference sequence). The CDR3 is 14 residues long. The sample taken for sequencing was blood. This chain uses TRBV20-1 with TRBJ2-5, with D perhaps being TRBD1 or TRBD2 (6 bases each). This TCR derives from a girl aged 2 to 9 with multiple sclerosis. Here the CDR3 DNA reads TGCAGTGCTAGAGTTGGGGGGCGTTGGGAGACCCAGTACTTC. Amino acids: CSARVGGRWETQYF.